Listed here are 15 T cell receptor beta chains from one sample, sequenced in a study of T cell responses to AZD1222 COVID-19 vaccine (dated by TCRdb to 2020 to 2023). Library creation used the immunoSEQ multiplex PCR assay. TCRdb holds this immuneACCESS table with in-frame rearrangements only. Some clones are missing; in checked studies, unresolved V genes explain under half, and the rest has no known cause. The sample table shows tens of thousands of clones, and around 80% are seen once. The ten largest clones take up around 50% of the sample. Per the publication, the time point label means: baseline before first vaccination. Material: peripheral blood, obtained on day 0 of AZD1222 vaccination. Every receptor here comes from an adult in good health.

The chain uses TRBV5-6 and TRBJ1-2; D gene uncertain. CDR3 length: 13 amino acids. Per germline, CDR1 SGHDT and CDR2 YYEEEE. V was clipped by 2 bases and J by 4 bases, with 9 bases between them. Written as DNA, the CDR3 is TGTGCCAGCAGCTTACCCGCAGCCTATGGCTACACCTTC. Protein sequence: CASSLPAAYGYTF.

The chain recombines TRBV28 with TRBJ2-7, with 7 bases that match TRBD1. Germline assignment: CDR1 MDHEN and CDR2 SYDVKM. V lost 2 bases, J lost 0 bases, and 1 base stayed unmatched. CDR3 size: 14 residues. CDR3 sequence: CASSLDRVSYEQYF. In DNA form, the CDR3 reads TGTGCCAGCAGTTTAGACAGGGTCTCCTACGAGCAGTACTTC.

V gene TRBV5-4 combines with J gene TRBJ1-1; 8 positions agree with TRBD1. Per germline, CDR1 SGHNT and CDR2 YYREEE (reference sequence). The CDR3 is 16 amino acids. With 0 bases clipped from V and 2 bases from J, the junction kept 6 bases outside the gene matches. The CDR3 protein is CASSLGSGQANTEAFF. The DNA for the CDR3 is TGTGCCAGCAGCTTGGGTTCGGGACAGGCAAACACTGAAGCTTTCTTT.

The chain couples TRBV28 to TRBJ1-5; D gene uncertain. Trimming took off 5 bases at V and 0 bases at J, with 8 bases between the two ends. CDR3 size: 14 residues. CDR1 and CDR2 (germline): MDHEN, SYDVKM. The CDR3 spells CASSGINSNQPQHF. CDR3 bases: TGTGCCAGCAGTGGCATTAATAGCAATCAGCCCCAGCATTTT.

On this clone: The junction does not match germline at one end; this may be a read error. The rearrangement joins TRBV28 to TRBJ1-6, with no clear D. Germline values: CDR1 MDHEN, CDR2 SYDVKM. This CDR3 spans 14 amino acids. This CDR3 reads CASSPWRRNSPLHF. CDR3 bases: TGTGCCAGCAGCCCCTGGCGGCGTAATTCCCCCCTCCACTTT.

This chain uses TRBV7-2 with TRBJ1-3; possibly TRBD1 for D (6 bases). The V end was cut by 5 bases, the J end by 4 bases, with 12 bases between. This CDR3 region has 14 residues. CDR1 and CDR2 (germline): SGHTA, FQGNSA. DNA for the CDR3: TGTGCCAGCAGCCCCGGGACACCCGGAAACACCATATATTTT. It translates to CASSPGTPGNTIYF.

The CDR3 DNA follows: TGCGCCAGCAGCTTGGTTGGGACAGCCTACGAGCAGTACTTC. Translating it yields CASSLVGTAYEQYF. The chain combines TRBV5-1 with TRBJ2-7, with 7 bases that match TRBD1. Germline trimming cut 0 bases from V and 2 bases from J; bases unmatched to any gene: 2. The CDR3 runs 14 residues. Per the germline V gene, CDR1 is SGHRS and CDR2 is YFSETQ.

This rearrangement joins TRBV7-9 to TRBJ1-1, with D tentatively TRBD1 (5 bases). Trimming stripped 5 bases from V and 4 bases from J, with 11 bases between. This CDR3 is 13 amino acids long. The germline gives CDR1 SEHNR, CDR2 FQNEAQ (reference sequence). The CDR3 is CASSPRDGTEAFF. The DNA for the CDR3 is TGTGCCAGCAGCCCTCGGGACGGCACTGAAGCTTTCTTT.

The CDR3 sequence is CASSQVTSGSNYEQYF. The CDR3 bases are TGTGCCAGCAGCCAAGTTACTAGCGGGAGTAACTACGAGCAGTACTTC. The chain couples TRBV4-2 to TRBJ2-7; 11 nucleotides align to TRBD2. The CDR3 has 16 residues. V lost 1 base to trimming and J lost 3 bases; unmatched junction nucleotides: 5. The germline gives CDR1 LGHNA, CDR2 YNFKEQ.

The rearrangement uses TRBV7-8 and TRBJ2-7; no clear D gene. CDR3 length: 13 residues. Germline CDR1 and CDR2: SGHVS and FQNEAQ. V was shortened by 1 base and J by 4 bases, with 8 bases between the two germline ends. CDR3 DNA sequence: TGTGCCAGCAGCTTAGTGGTGGGATACGAGCAGTACTTC. Translating it yields CASSLVVGYEQYF.

CDR3 in DNA: TGTGCCAGCAGCTGGGACAGAGGAAACACTGAAGCTTTCTTT. This codes for CASSWDRGNTEAFF. V gene TRBV7-2 combines with J gene TRBJ1-1; 7 bases are a match to TRBD1. Trimming took 4 bases from V and 2 from J; bases not matched to a gene: 4. This CDR3 has 14 amino acids. CDR1 is SGHTA and CDR2 is FQGNSA in the germline V gene.

V usage is TRBV5-1 and J usage is TRBJ1-4; unclear D gene. Germline loops: CDR1 SGHRS, CDR2 YFSETQ. This CDR3 is built from 16 residues. V dropped 4 bases and J dropped 0 bases, with 13 bases sitting between them. As DNA, the CDR3 is TGCGCCAGCAGCGGCGGTAAGACGGCAACTAATGAAAAACTGTTTTTT. Its translation is CASSGGKTATNEKLFF.

The chain couples TRBV28 to TRBJ1-6; D ambiguous. Between the trimmed V and J ends, which lost 5 bases and 6 bases, there was a span of 8 bases. The CDR3 is 13 amino acids. Germline assignment: CDR1 MDHEN and CDR2 SYDVKM. Here the CDR3 reads CASSPAANSPLHF. CDR3 sequence (DNA): TGTGCCAGCAGTCCCGCTGCTAATTCACCCCTCCACTTT. The full variable domain, its missing parts supplied by reference TRBV28 and TRBJ1-6, is DVKVTQSSRYLVKRTGEKVFLECVQDMDHENMFWYRQDPGLGLRLIYFSYDVKMKEKGDIPEGYSVSREKKERFSLILESASTNQTSMYLCASSPAANSPLHFGNGTRLTVT.

This chain links TRBV3-1 (or the pseudogene TRBV3-2) with TRBJ2-7; 9 positions agree with TRBD1. Germline CDR1 is LGHDT and CDR2 is YNNKEL (reference sequence). The J segment lost 3 bases and the V segment lost 1 base, leaving 1 base of the junction unmatched. This CDR3 region has 14 residues. The CDR3 is CASSQVGQGYEQYF. The CDR3 DNA reads as TGTGCCAGCAGCCAAGTGGGACAGGGCTACGAGCAGTACTTC.

This clone is a singleton in its sample. This chain uses TRBV7-2 with TRBJ2-4, with 8 nucleotides matching TRBD1. With V trimmed by 6 bases and J by 7 bases, 11 bases remained unmatched. CDR1 and CDR2 from the germline V gene are SGHTA and FQGNSA. There are 15 residues in the CDR3. Written as DNA, the CDR3 is TGTGCCAGCAGTTTTCGGACAGGGAGATATAACATTCAGTACTTC. This translates into CASSFRTGRYNIQYF.